A single sample gave rise to the 25 T cell receptor beta chains below, sequenced in a study of blood T cell repertoires in COVID-19. Generated by immunoSEQ multiplex PCR, the TCRdb table keeps only in-frame clones and is missing some. The sample has 250,000 or so clones, about 89% seen once; the top ten hold about 1.6%. The specimen was peripheral blood. The receptors derive from a woman aged 40 to 50 who had recovered from COVID-19.

A single count supports this clone. The V gene is TRBV19, the J gene TRBJ2-7, with 9 nucleotides matching TRBD1. Trimming took 2 bases from V and 5 from J; bases not matched to a gene: 4. Germline V gives CDR1 LNHDA, CDR2 SQIVND (reference sequence). This CDR3 has 14 residues. The DNA of the CDR3 is TGTGCCAGTAGTATACGACAGGGGGTACACGAGCAGTACTTC. Translation gives CASSIRQGVHEQYF.

The chain is built from TRBV19 and TRBJ2-5; 8 nucleotides match TRBD1. Germline V gives CDR1 LNHDA, CDR2 SQIVND (reference sequence). Trimming cost V 5 bases and J 6 bases; bases outside gene matches: 8. This CDR3 is 14 amino acids long. This CDR3 reads CASSSRTGPKTQYF. The CDR3 nucleotides are TGTGCCAGTAGTTCCAGGACAGGGCCGAAGACCCAGTACTTC.

The genes are TRBV6-5 and TRBJ1-1; D remains unclear. V was trimmed by 4 bases and J by 1 base, leaving 10 bases between them. The CDR3 has 14 amino acids. Germline V gene lookup returns CDR1 MNHEY and CDR2 SVGAGI. As DNA, the CDR3 is TGTGCCAGCAGTTCCCCCGGGAGGAACACTGAAGCTTTCTTT. Amino acids: CASSSPGRNTEAFF.

The chain recombines TRBV2 with TRBJ2-1; 7 bases fit TRBD2. The V gene's germline CDR1 is SNHLY and CDR2 FYNNEI. The CDR3 runs 14 residues. The V segment lost 7 bases and the J segment 15 bases; nucleotides outside the gene matches: 18. The DNA of the CDR3 is TGTGCCAGCAAGATGGTCCTAGCGGTCACCCGGGGGTTCTTC. Its translation: CASKMVLAVTRGFF. The whole variable domain, remainder taken from reference TRBV2 and TRBJ2-1, is EPEVTQTPSHQVTQMGQEVILRCVPISNHLYFYWYRQILGQKVEFLVSFYNNEISEKSEIFDDQFSVERPDGSNFTLKIRSTKLEDSAMYFCASKMVLAVTRGFFGPGTRLTVL.

This clone was detected ten times or more. Other DNA sequences in the same sample also yield this CDR3. V and J are TRBV5-1 and TRBJ1-1; D call uncertain. Trimming left V 2 bases short and J 5 bases short, with 10 bases between. This CDR3 contains 13 residues. Per germline, CDR1 SGHRS and CDR2 YFSETQ. This chain's CDR3 is CASSFTGGTEAFF. CDR3 in DNA: TGCGCCAGCAGCTTTACGGGTGGGACTGAAGCTTTCTTT.

V gene TRBV4-3 combines with J gene TRBJ1-2; 8 bases align to TRBD1. CDR3 length: 13 amino acids. The junction had 2 bases not matched to a gene; V was cut back by 1 base and J by 7 bases. The germline gives CDR1 LGHNA, CDR2 YSLEER. The CDR3 protein is CASSQAGGIGYTF. The CDR3 nucleotides read TGCGCCAGCAGCCAAGCAGGGGGCATTGGCTACACCTTC.

The V call is TRBV12-3 or TRBV12-4, the J call TRBJ1-5; tentative D call: TRBD1 (5 bases). The CDR3 is 13 amino acids. V gave up 5 bases and J gave up 2 bases, with 7 bases separating them. The CDR3 loop reads CASSPTGNQPQHF. CDR3 nucleotides: TGTGCCAGCAGTCCGACAGGCAATCAGCCCCAGCATTTT.

This clone showed up just once. This sequence joins TRBV11-2 and TRBJ2-1, with 8 bases fitting TRBD2. The CDR3 has 17 residues. Germline CDR1 is SGHAT and CDR2 is FQNNGV. J was trimmed by 0 bases and V by 3 bases; bases with no gene match: 7. CDR3 bases: TGTGCCAGCAGCTTGAGCGGGGGTGGGGGCTCCTACAATGAGCAGTTCTTC. Its protein is CASSLSGGGGSYNEQFF.

There are a few counts of this clone. The chain links TRBV2 to TRBJ1-6; D may be TRBD1 (6 bases). Trimming removed 3 bases from V and 7 bases from J, with 13 bases in between. Germline V gene data show CDR1 as SNHLY and CDR2 as FYNNEI. This CDR3 is built from 15 residues. Here the CDR3 DNA reads TGTGCCAGCAGTGACTCGACAGGAGGAAATTCACCCCTCCACTTT. Amino acid sequence: CASSDSTGGNSPLHF. Supplemented by reference TRBV2 and TRBJ1-6, the full variable domain reads EPEVTQTPSHQVTQMGQEVILRCVPISNHLYFYWYRQILGQKVEFLVSFYNNEISEKSEIFDDQFSVERPDGSNFTLKIRSTKLEDSAMYFCASSDSTGGNSPLHFGNGTRLTVT.

The chain uses TRBV30 and TRBJ2-3; no clear D gene. CDR1 GTSNPN and CDR2 SVGIG come from the germline V gene (reference sequence). V lost 0 bases to trimming and J lost 0 bases, with 10 bases between them. The CDR3 sequence is 15 residues long. The CDR3 region has the DNA TGTGCCTGGAGTGTACCCCAAACTAGCACAGATACGCAGTATTTT. Amino acids: CAWSVPQTSTDTQYF.

DNA for the CDR3: TGCAGTGCTAGTTATCAGCAGGGGGCATACGCTTTCTTT. Its protein product is CSASYQQGAYAFF. The chain links TRBV20-1 to TRBJ1-1; TRBD1 matches at 8 bases. In germline, CDR1 is DFQATT, CDR2 SNEGSKA (reference sequence). The CDR3 runs to 13 residues. With V trimmed by 3 bases and J by 11 bases, 11 bases remained unmatched.

The chain has TRBV6-5 and TRBJ2-5; D possibly corresponds to TRBD1 (6 bases). Judging by the DNA end, TRBJ2-7 fits better; the J call may be wrong. Germline lookup yields CDR1 MNHEY and CDR2 SVGAGI. The CDR3 extends over 13 amino acids. The CDR3 nucleotides read TGTGCCACCAGAAGGGGGTTGGCCTACGAGCAGTACTTC. Residues: CATRRGLAYEQYF.

This chain connects TRBV30 to TRBJ2-3, with 10 bases lining up with TRBD2. This CDR3 is built from 16 residues. Germline CDR1 and CDR2: GTSNPN and SVGIG (reference sequence). Losses at the gene ends were 2 bases for V and 0 bases for J; bases not matched to a gene: 5. CDR3 residues: CAWSRGLAASTDTQYF. The DNA of the CDR3 is TGTGCCTGGAGTAGAGGACTAGCGGCTAGCACAGATACGCAGTATTTT.

The chain joins TRBV24-1 to TRBJ1-1; 9 bases map to TRBD1. Germline loops: CDR1 KGHDR, CDR2 SFDVKD. With V trimmed by 7 bases and J by 11 bases, 7 bases remained unmatched. The CDR3 totals 12 residues. The DNA for the CDR3 is TGTGCCACCAGGTCTACAGGGGGCAGGGCTTTCTTT. Its protein is CATRSTGGRAFF.

The chain employs TRBV7-2 and TRBJ1-6; the match to TRBD1 covers 9 bases. V gave up 3 bases and J gave up 6 bases; unmatched junction bases: 3. The CDR3 loop spans 15 amino acids. Germline lookup yields CDR1 SGHTA and CDR2 FQGNSA. The CDR3 DNA is TGTGCCAGCAGCTTCGCGGACAGGGGTAATTCACCCCTCCACTTT. It translates to CASSFADRGNSPLHF.

CDR3 protein: CASSVGGTDNYGYTF. As DNA, the CDR3 is TGTGCCAGCAGCGTAGGAGGGACAGATAACTATGGCTACACCTTC. The rearrangement links TRBV9 to TRBJ1-2; 7 bases are shared with TRBD1. CDR3 length equals 15 residues. Per the germline V gene, CDR1 is SGDLS and CDR2 is YYNGEE. The J segment lost 1 base and the V segment lost 0 bases, leaving 3 bases of the junction unmatched. Complete variable domain (other parts from reference TRBV9 and TRBJ1-2): DSGVTQTPKHLITATGQRVTLRCSPRSGDLSVYWYQQSLDQGLQFLIQYYNGEERAKGNILERFSAQQFPDLHSELNLSSLELGDSALYFCASSVGGTDNYGYTFGSGTRLTVV.

The V call is TRBV7-9, the J call TRBJ2-7; D may be TRBD2 (5 bases). Germline V CDR1 and CDR2: SEHNR, FQNEAQ (reference sequence). V lost 5 bases and J 6 bases, leaving 20 bases between the germline ends. CDR3 length: 15 amino acids. CDR3 protein: CASSLLEAPPTEQYF. Written as DNA, the CDR3 is TGTGCCAGCAGCCTATTGGAGGCCCCGCCTACCGAGCAGTACTTC.

The chain couples TRBV25-1 to TRBJ2-7, with D possibly matching TRBD1 (5 bases). CDR1 MGHDK and CDR2 SYGVNS come from the germline V gene. The CDR3 consists of 17 residues. Deletions cut 1 base from V and 0 bases from J, with 16 bases between. The CDR3 DNA follows: TGTGCCAGCAGTGAATCCCCCACAGGCCCGAGCTCCTACGAGCAGTACTTC. Protein product: CASSESPTGPSSYEQYF.

The V and J genes are TRBV5-1 and TRBJ2-7; D may be TRBD2 (5 bases). Germline V gene lookup returns CDR1 SGHRS and CDR2 YFSETQ. V lost 4 bases, J lost 3 bases, and 14 bases lay in between. The CDR3 consists of 14 residues. This chain's CDR3 is CASSGGGTGYEQYF. DNA of the CDR3: TGCGCCAGCAGCGGCGGAGGAACGGGCTACGAGCAGTACTTC. Full variable domain (outside the CDR3, taken from reference TRBV5-1 and TRBJ2-7): KAGVTQTPRYLIKTRGQQVTLSCSPISGHRSVSWYQQTPGQGLQFLFEYFSETQRNKGNFPGRFSGRQFSNSRSEMNVSTLELGDSALYLCASSGGGTGYEQYFGPGTRLTVT.

This sequence joins TRBV7-3 and TRBJ2-1; 7 nucleotides match TRBD2. There are 15 residues in the CDR3. Losses at the gene ends were 1 base for V and 4 bases for J; bases not matched to a gene: 4. Germline assignment: CDR1 SGHTA and CDR2 FQGTGA. CDR3 DNA: TGTGCCAGCAGCTTAAACGGAGCGGGGTACAATGAGCAGTTCTTC. Its protein is CASSLNGAGYNEQFF.

This chain links TRBV5-6 with TRBJ2-3; 8 nucleotides match TRBD2. V shed 3 bases and J 1 base; nucleotides not matched to a gene: 10. CDR1 and CDR2 (germline): SGHDT, YYEEEE. The CDR3 is 17 residues long. The CDR3 sequence is CASSSFGRGAGTDTQYF. The DNA of the CDR3 is TGTGCCAGCAGCTCCTTTGGGCGGGGGGCCGGCACAGATACGCAGTATTTT.

This chain uses TRBV2 with TRBJ1-4; 7 nucleotides match TRBD1. J gave up 10 bases and V 6 bases, and 8 bases lay outside the gene matches. The V gene's germline CDR1 is SNHLY and CDR2 FYNNEI. This CDR3 is 13 amino acids long. CDR3 sequence (DNA): TGTGCCAGCAGCGAGGGGGCGGGCATAAAACTGTTTTTT. Amino acid sequence: CASSEGAGIKLFF. Combining the CDR3 with reference TRBV2 and TRBJ1-4 gives the whole variable domain EPEVTQTPSHQVTQMGQEVILRCVPISNHLYFYWYRQILGQKVEFLVSFYNNEISEKSEIFDDQFSVERPDGSNFTLKIRSTKLEDSAMYFCASSEGAGIKLFFGSGTQLSVL.

The rearrangement joins TRBV20-1 to TRBJ1-1; D is unclear. The V end was cut by 6 bases, the J end by 7 bases, with 12 bases between. This CDR3 comprises 11 residues. From germline, CDR1 is DFQATT and CDR2 SNEGSKA (reference sequence). CDR3 bases: TGCAGTGCCCAGACCGGAGGTGAAGCTTTCTTT. Its protein product is CSAQTGGEAFF.

The chain couples TRBV2 to TRBJ1-2, with 7 bases matching TRBD1. Germline V gene sequence: CDR1 SNHLY, CDR2 FYNNEI. Unmatched junction bases numbered 15, after V lost 9 bases and J lost 8 bases. The CDR3 totals 14 residues. The CDR3 coding sequence is TGTGCCAGATGGGTGGCAGGGGGTGGCGAGGGCTACACCTTC. Translated, it gives CARWVAGGGEGYTF.

This chain connects TRBV5-1 to TRBJ1-1; 7 bases are shared with TRBD1. CDR3 length: 13 residues. The junction had 1 base not matched to a gene; V was cut back by 5 bases and J by 0 bases. Germline CDR1 SGHRS, CDR2 YFSETQ. CDR3 DNA sequence: TGCGCCAGCAGGGGACAGCTGAACACTGAAGCTTTCTTT. This sequence encodes CASRGQLNTEAFF.